Listed below are T cell receptor beta chains from one sample, sequenced in a study of blood T cell repertoires in COVID-19. The assay was immunoSEQ multiplex PCR, and TCRdb's table has in-frame clones only and misses some. The top ten clones hold more than 5% of a sample with 95,000 to 150,000 clones, around four fifths of them seen once. The sequenced sample was peripheral blood. These receptors all stem from a man aged 80 or over with active or convalescent COVID-19. The CDR3 runs from the conserved cysteine through the conserved F or W. Each record gives: D gene, J gene, clone size, V gene, CDR3 protein, CDR3 DNA. D genes are given only for firm matches. Expanded clones get a size class; other rows say once, few or many, or leave the size out.

>TRBD2|TRBJ2-6|.|TRBV5-1
CASSWTTSGAVSGANVLTF
TGCGCCAGCAGCTGGACAACTAGCGGCGCAGTCTCTGGGGCCAACGTCCTGACTTTC
>.|TRBJ2-2|.|TRBV7-7
CASSMDRNTGELFF
TGTGCCAGCAGTATGGACAGGAACACCGGGGAGCTGTTTTTT
>.|TRBJ2-7|.|TRBV28
CASSRTSAGEQYF
TGTGCCAGCTCTAGGACAAGCGCCGGCGAGCAGTACTTC
>TRBD1|TRBJ1-3|.|TRBV7-2
CASSLVTGAGNTIYF
TGTGCCAGCAGCTTAGTTACAGGGGCTGGAAACACCATATATTTT
>.|TRBJ1-5|.|TRBV7-3
CASSPELRAQHF
TGTGCCAGCAGCCCCGAGCTCCGGGCCCAGCATTTT
>TRBD1|TRBJ1-1|.|TRBV5-6
CASSVRDRELTEAFF
TGTGCCAGCAGCGTACGGGACAGGGAATTGACTGAAGCTTTCTTT
>.|TRBJ2-4|.|TRBV9
CASSARPGDSLAKNIQYF
TGTGCCAGCAGCGCTCGACCGGGGGACAGCTTAGCCAAAAACATTCAGTACTTC
>TRBD1|TRBJ2-1|.|TRBV11-2
CASSFTQGARYNEQFF
TGTGCCAGCAGCTTCACACAGGGGGCCCGGTACAATGAGCAGTTCTTC
>.|TRBJ2-5|.|TRBV5-6
CASSFQGRETQYF
TGTGCCAGCAGCTTCCAGGGGCGAGAGACCCAGTACTTC
>.|TRBJ2-5|.|TRBV28
CASSPRAGQGLQETQYF
TGTGCCAGCAGCCCCCGGGCTGGGCAGGGACTCCAAGAGACCCAGTACTTC
>TRBD2|TRBJ2-3|.|TRBV18
CASSPISGGATDTQYF
TGTGCCAGCTCCCCTATTAGCGGGGGGGCAACAGATACGCAGTATTTT
>TRBD1|TRBJ1-1|once|TRBV28
CASSLLRLQGATEAFF
TGTGCCAGCAGTTTATTGCGATTACAGGGGGCCACTGAAGCTTTCTTT
>.|TRBJ2-3|.|TRBV5-4
CASSLFGADENTDTQYF
TGTGCCAGCAGCTTGTTTGGAGCGGATGAAAACACAGATACGCAGTATTTT
>TRBD1|TRBJ1-2|.|TRBV6-5
CAPDRGQGYTF
TGTGCCCCAGACAGGGGACAGGGCTACACCTTC
>.|TRBJ1-4|.|TRBV28
CASSPSGGGNEKLFF
TGTGCCAGCAGCCCATCCGGGGGGGGAAATGAAAAACTGTTTTTT
>TRBD1|TRBJ1-2|.|TRBV29-1
CSVLDPTGVDGYTF
TGCAGCGTCCTAGACCCGACAGGGGTTGATGGCTACACCTTC